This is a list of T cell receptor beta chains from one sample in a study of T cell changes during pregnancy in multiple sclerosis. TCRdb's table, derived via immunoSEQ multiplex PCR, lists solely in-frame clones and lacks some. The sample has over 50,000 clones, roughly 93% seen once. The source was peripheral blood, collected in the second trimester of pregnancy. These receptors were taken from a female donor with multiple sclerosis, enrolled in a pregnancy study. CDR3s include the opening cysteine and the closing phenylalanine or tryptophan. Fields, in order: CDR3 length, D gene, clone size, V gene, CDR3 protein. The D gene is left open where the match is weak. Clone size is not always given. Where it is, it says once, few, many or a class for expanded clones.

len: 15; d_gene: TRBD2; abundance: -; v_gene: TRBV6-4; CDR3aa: CASSLTSGGPDTQYF
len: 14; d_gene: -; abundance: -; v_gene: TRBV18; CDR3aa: CASSPSGKNYGYTF
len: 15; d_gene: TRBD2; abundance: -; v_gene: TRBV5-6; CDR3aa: CASSPGLAVQNIQYF
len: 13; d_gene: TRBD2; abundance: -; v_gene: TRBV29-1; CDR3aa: CSVAGTNSYEQYF
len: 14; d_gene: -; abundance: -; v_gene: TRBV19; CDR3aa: CASSIVPGTDTQYF
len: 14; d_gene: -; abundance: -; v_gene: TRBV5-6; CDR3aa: CASSLVGGQETQYF
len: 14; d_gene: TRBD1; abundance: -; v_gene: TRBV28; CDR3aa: CASSSGGDRRLTCF
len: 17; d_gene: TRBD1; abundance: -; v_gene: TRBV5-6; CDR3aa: CASSLARKGGAGNTIYF
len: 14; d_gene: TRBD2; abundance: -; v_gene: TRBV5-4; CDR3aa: CASSFPGGPAEQFF
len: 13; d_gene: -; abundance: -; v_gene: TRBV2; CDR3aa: CASTPNDKNIQYF
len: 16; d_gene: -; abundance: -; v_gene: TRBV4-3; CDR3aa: CASSQDIQQGHRELFF
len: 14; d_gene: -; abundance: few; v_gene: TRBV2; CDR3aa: CASYRDTPSEGYTF
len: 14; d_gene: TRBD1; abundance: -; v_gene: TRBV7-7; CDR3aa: CASSLTGGTDTQYF
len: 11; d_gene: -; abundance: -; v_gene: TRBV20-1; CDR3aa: CSAYDSYGYTF
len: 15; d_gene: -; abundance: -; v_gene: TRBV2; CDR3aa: CASSEESSRGQPQHF
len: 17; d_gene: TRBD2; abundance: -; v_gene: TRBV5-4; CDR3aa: CASSPGLARRGTDTQYF
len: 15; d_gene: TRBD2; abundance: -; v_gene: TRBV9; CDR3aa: CASSVEGGRAGELFF
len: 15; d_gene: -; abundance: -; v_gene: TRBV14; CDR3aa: CASSPRISTVGTQYF
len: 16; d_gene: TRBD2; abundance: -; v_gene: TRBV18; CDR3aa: CASSPPISGRFNEQFF